A selection of T cell receptor beta chains follows, all from one sample in a study of OX40 agonist ivuxolimab in advanced cancers. Method: immunoSEQ multiplex PCR; TCRdb's copy keeps in-frame clones and lacks some. The sample holds about 75,000 clones, more than 75% seen once. Source: CD4+ or CD8+ T cells sorted from blood, taken in a trial of the OX40 agonist ivuxolimab. These receptors all stem from an adult with an advanced solid tumor such as melanoma, head and neck, liver or kidney cancer. The CDR3 runs from the conserved cysteine through the conserved F or W. D genes are given only for firm matches. Where a row states a size, it is once, few, many or the class of an expanded clone; other rows omit it.

>TRBJ2-7|.|.|TRBV7-2
CASSDRYEQYF
TGTGCCAGCAGCGATCGCTACGAGCAGTACTTC
>TRBJ2-7|.|.|TRBV6-5
CASSVSRDSSYEQYF
TGTGCCAGCAGCGTATCCCGGGATTCCTCCTACGAGCAGTACTTC
>TRBJ1-1|.|.|TRBV5-1
CASSLEGTYTEAFF
TGCGCCAGCAGCTTGGAGGGTACGTACACTGAAGCTTTCTTT
>TRBJ2-3|.|.|TRBV29-1
CSASTHRDTDTQYF
TGCAGCGCCTCTACTCACCGGGACACAGATACGCAGTATTTT
>TRBJ1-1|.|TRBD1|TRBV14
CASSPDRGLRTLSYTEAFF
TGTGCCAGCAGCCCGGACAGGGGGTTGCGTACCCTCTCGTACACTGAAGCTTTCTTT
>TRBJ1-5|.|.|TRBV27
CASSFSLRDEPQHF
TGTGCCAGCAGTTTTAGTCTTCGAGACGAACCCCAGCATTTT
>TRBJ1-1|.|TRBD1|TRBV18
CASSPPRGQGAVNTEAFF
TGTGCCAGCTCACCTCCGAGGGGACAGGGGGCCGTTAACACTGAAGCTTTCTTT
>TRBJ2-1|.|TRBD2|TRBV27
CASSLAGVSNEQFF
TGTGCCAGCAGTCTAGCGGGAGTGAGCAATGAGCAGTTCTTC
>TRBJ1-2|once|TRBD1|TRBV28
CASSLGQGIYGYTF
TGTGCCAGCAGTTTGGGACAGGGTATCTATGGCTACACCTTC
>TRBJ2-5|.|.|TRBV7-3
CASSFQAHSTQETQYF
TGTGCCAGCAGCTTCCAAGCTCATTCCACCCAAGAGACCCAGTACTTC
>TRBJ1-4|.|TRBD1|TRBV27
CASSPGTVVINEKLFF
TGTGCCAGCAGCCCCGGGACAGTAGTCATTAATGAAAAACTGTTTTTT
>TRBJ2-4|.|TRBD1|TRBV18
CASSPTGGVSKNIQYF
TGTGCCAGCTCGCCTACAGGGGGCGTCTCCAAAAACATTCAGTACTTC
>TRBJ2-1|.|.|TRBV10-1
CASKGGDSGEQFF
TGCGCCAGTAAGGGGGGCGATAGCGGGGAGCAGTTCTTC
>TRBJ1-4|.|.|TRBV9
CASSPHTGGSNEKLFF
TGTGCCAGCAGCCCACACACGGGGGGGTCTAATGAAAAACTGTTTTTT
>TRBJ2-3|few|TRBD2|TRBV2
CASSAGGRDTQYF
TGTGCCAGCAGTGCGGGCGGGAGAGATACGCAGTATTTT
>TRBJ1-5|.|TRBD1|TRBV10-3
CAISSGTGVQPQHF
TGTGCCATCAGCTCCGGGACAGGGGTTCAGCCCCAGCATTTT
>TRBJ1-2|.|TRBD1|TRBV27
CASRTTGGMNYGYTF
TGTGCCAGCAGAACTACAGGGGGCATGAACTATGGCTACACCTTC
>TRBJ1-6|.|.|TRBV7-2
CASSLSASPLHF
TGTGCCAGCAGCTTATCCGCGTCGCCCCTCCACTTT
>TRBJ2-4|.|TRBD2|TRBV10-3
CAISESGAGRLSIQYF
TGTGCCATCAGTGAGTCGGGAGCGGGACGCCTGAGCATTCAGTACTTC
>TRBJ1-1|.|.|TRBV18
CASSPQLNANTEAFF
TGTGCCAGCTCACCACAACTCAACGCGAACACTGAAGCTTTCTTT
>TRBJ2-5|.|.|TRBV10-3
CAIRIDPTGTQYF
TGTGCCATCAGGATTGACCCTACGGGGACCCAGTACTTC
>TRBJ2-7|.|.|TRBV23-1
CASSHSIAADSYEQYF
TGCGCCAGCAGTCATTCTATAGCGGCGGATTCCTACGAGCAGTACTTC
>TRBJ2-2|.|.|TRBV14
CASSHVPQGKLFF
TGTGCCAGCAGCCATGTACCTCAGGGGAAGCTGTTTTTT
>TRBJ1-1|.|.|TRBV5-1
CASSWTRYTEAFF
TGCGCCAGCAGCTGGACACGGTACACTGAAGCTTTCTTT
>TRBJ2-3|.|.|TRBV6-6
CASSPSADTQYF
TGTGCCAGCAGTCCCAGCGCAGATACGCAGTATTTT